The sequence of this T cell receptor (beta chain) was determined in a study of CD8+CD57+ T cells in acquired aplastic anemia. Turning to the study itself: The sorted CD4+ and CD8+ cells yielded an average approximately 3 ug of DNA. Read counts for CD4+ cells (from healthy donors) averaged approximately 10 million.

Overall study findings and caveats: Approximately 27 CD8+ CDR3 sequences occurred in both the patients and the controls. Simpson's diversity of CD8+ cells was not significantly different in patients compared with controls.

Both TCR beta VDJ combination and CDR3 sequence profiling were carried out. Genomic DNA was the template for this profiling. MiXCR, applied by TCRdb to the reads, yields one record per CDR3 protein. The table shows roughly 130,000 distinct CDR3 sequences, with 48% occurring only once. V lost 0 bases and J lost 0, with 17 bases in between. Germline loops: CDR1 MGHRA, CDR2 YSYEKL. The CDR3 is made up of 19 amino acids. This clonotype was counted a few times. What it binds is not known. The material sequenced was sorted CD4+, CD8+, or CD8+CD57+ T cells (not recorded which) from PBMCs. The clonotype was recovered from a human donor in good health, serving as a control. The genes are TRBV4-1 and TRBJ2-2; D unresolved. CDR3: CASSQERSLGQANTGELFF. Here the CDR3 DNA reads TGCGCCAGCAGCCAAGAAAGGTCTCTCGGGCAGGCGAACACCGGGGAGCTGTTTTTT.